A single sample gave rise to the 19 T cell receptor beta chains below, sequenced in a study of OX40 agonist ivuxolimab in advanced cancers. Here immunoSEQ multiplex PCR was the method, and the copy in TCRdb shows in-frame clones only, minus some. Here the sample spans 65,000 to 70,000 clones, 82% being singletons. The material was CD4+ or CD8+ T cells sorted from blood, obtained in a trial of the OX40 agonist ivuxolimab. These receptors originate from an adult with an advanced solid tumor such as melanoma, head and neck, liver or kidney cancer.

The genes are TRBV7-9 and TRBJ1-2, with 9 bases fitting TRBD1. Germline CDR1 is SEHNR and CDR2 is FQNEAQ (reference sequence). The CDR3 runs to 17 residues. Trimming cost V 5 bases and J 4 bases; bases outside gene matches: 14. CDR3 sequence reads: CASSPIITLGQGYGYTF. For the CDR3, the DNA is TGTGCCAGCAGCCCTATCATCACCCTGGGACAGGGCTATGGCTACACCTTC.

V gene TRBV29-1 combines with J gene TRBJ1-1; no definite D call. V lost 0 bases to trimming and J lost 3 bases, with 5 bases between them. Germline V CDR1 and CDR2: SQVTM, ANQGSEA. The CDR3 sequence is 12 residues long. This chain's CDR3 is CSVEESHTEAFF. CDR3 in DNA: TGCAGCGTTGAAGAGTCGCACACTGAAGCTTTCTTT.

The chain recombines TRBV18 with TRBJ1-3, with 7 nucleotides matching TRBD1. Germline V CDR1 and CDR2: KGHSH, LQKENI. CDR3 length equals 16 residues. The junction had 8 bases not matched to a gene; V was cut back by 6 bases and J by 0 bases. Written as DNA, the CDR3 is TGTGCCAGCTCGACACCGGGACAGCGCTCTGGAAACACCATATATTTT. Protein: CASSTPGQRSGNTIYF.

The CDR3 here is CASSIGTGGEQYV. The CDR3 DNA sequence: TGCGCCAGCAGCATAGGGACAGGGGGAGAGCAGTACGTC. The chain links TRBV5-1 to TRBJ2-7, with 11 positions matching TRBD1. Germline V gene data show CDR1 as SGHRS and CDR2 as YFSETQ. V shed 4 bases and J 7 bases; nucleotides not matched to a gene: 4. The CDR3 extends over 13 amino acids.

The J gene is TRBJ2-7, the V gene TRBV28; 7 bases match TRBD2. The CDR3 is 18 residues long. Germline V gives CDR1 MDHEN, CDR2 SYDVKM. Germline trimming cut 4 bases from V and 3 bases from J; bases unmatched to any gene: 18. This CDR3 is CASSSRGRDFRLFYEQYF. CDR3 bases: TGTGCCAGCAGTTCGCGGGGGAGGGACTTTCGGCTATTCTACGAGCAGTACTTC. The entire variable domain, with the rest obtained from reference TRBV28 and TRBJ2-7, is as follows: DVKVTQSSRYLVKRTGEKVFLECVQDMDHENMFWYRQDPGLGLRLIYFSYDVKMKEKGDIPEGYSVSREKKERFSLILESASTNQTSMYLCASSSRGRDFRLFYEQYFGPGTRLTVT.

The rearrangement joins TRBV5-5 to TRBJ1-3; tentative D call: TRBD1 (5 bases). The CDR3 consists of 13 residues. V was shortened by 7 bases and J by 1 base, with 9 bases between the two germline ends. CDR1 and CDR2 (germline): SGHKS, YYEKEE (reference sequence). CDR3 loop: CASDWGSGNTIYF. DNA of the CDR3: TGTGCCAGCGACTGGGGGTCTGGAAACACCATATATTTT.

V usage is TRBV5-1 and J usage is TRBJ1-4; 7 positions agree with TRBD1. The CDR3 is 15 amino acids. The V gene end was trimmed by 0 bases and the J gene end by 8 bases; junction bases not matched to a gene: 7. Germline CDR1 is SGHRS and CDR2 is YFSETQ. As DNA, the CDR3 is TGCGCCAGCAGCTTGGCCCTCGCAGGGGGAGAAAAACTGTTTTTT. Its translation is CASSLALAGGEKLFF.

This rearrangement joins TRBV5-1 to TRBJ1-3; possibly TRBD1 for D (5 bases). The V gene's germline CDR1 is SGHRS and CDR2 YFSETQ. The V and J ends lost 0 bases and 4 bases respectively, with 8 bases between them. This CDR3 has 14 amino acids. The CDR3, as DNA: TGCGCCAGCAGCTTGGACTCAGGGGGAAACACCATATATTTT. Its protein product is CASSLDSGGNTIYF. Combining the CDR3 with reference TRBV5-1 and TRBJ1-3 gives the whole variable domain KAGVTQTPRYLIKTRGQQVTLSCSPISGHRSVSWYQQTPGQGLQFLFEYFSETQRNKGNFPGRFSGRQFSNSRSEMNVSTLELGDSALYLCASSLDSGGNTIYFGEGSWLTVV.

The gene calls are TRBV29-1 and TRBJ2-2, with TRBD2 matching over 9 bases. Germline CDR1 reads SQVTM; CDR2 reads ANQGSEA. V was clipped by 0 bases and J by 0 bases; unmatched bases: 11. This CDR3 spans 19 amino acids. DNA for the CDR3: TGCAGCGTTGAAGACCCCGCTAGCGGGACGCTTGCGAACACCGGGGAGCTGTTTTTT. The encoded protein is CSVEDPASGTLANTGELFF.

The rearrangement links TRBV11-2 to TRBJ1-6; D is unclear. CDR1 is SGHAT and CDR2 is FQNNGV in the germline V gene. Trimming removed 1 base from V and 0 bases from J, with 4 bases in between. This CDR3 region has 15 residues. As DNA, the CDR3 is TGTGCCAGCAGCTTAGCAGGCTCCTATAATTCACCCCTCCACTTT. As protein: CASSLAGSYNSPLHF.

The CDR3 here is CASSLNGRDIQYF. CDR3 in DNA: TGTGCCAGCAGTTTAAACGGAAGGGACATTCAGTACTTC. The chain employs TRBV28 and TRBJ2-4; D unresolved. Trimming took off 2 bases at V and 8 bases at J, with 10 bases between the two ends. This CDR3 has 13 residues. From germline, CDR1 is MDHEN and CDR2 SYDVKM.

The chain is built from TRBV6-5 and TRBJ1-2; TRBD1 is a possible D gene (5 bases). V shed 7 bases and J shed 8 bases, with 23 bases lying between them. The CDR3 totals 15 residues. Germline V lookup: CDR1 MNHEY, CDR2 SVGAGI. Here the CDR3 reads CASTPARVSPKGYTF. As DNA, the CDR3 is TGTGCCAGCACCCCCGCCAGGGTCTCCCCTAAGGGCTACACCTTC.

The chain links TRBV2 to TRBJ1-2; 8 positions match TRBD1. CDR1 is SNHLY, CDR2 FYNNEI, per germline. The junction had 7 bases not matched to a gene; V was cut back by 0 bases and J by 7 bases. The CDR3 has 15 residues. The CDR3 spells CASSEAGRGRGGYTF. The CDR3 nucleotides are TGTGCCAGCAGTGAAGCGGGCAGGGGGCGAGGTGGCTACACCTTC.

This clone appeared a few times. The chain is built from TRBV2 and TRBJ2-2, with D maybe TRBD2 (6 bases). V was trimmed by 0 bases and J by 5 bases, leaving 13 bases between them. Germline lookup yields CDR1 SNHLY and CDR2 FYNNEI. The CDR3 spans 16 residues. The CDR3 sequence: CASSEAGGMRTGELFF. CDR3 in DNA: TGTGCCAGCAGTGAAGCGGGCGGGATGAGAACCGGGGAGCTGTTTTTT.

This clone occurred once. This rearrangement joins TRBV2 to TRBJ1-1, with D perhaps matching TRBD1 (6 bases). The V gene's germline CDR1 is SNHLY and CDR2 FYNNEI. The V end was cut by 8 bases, the J end by 7 bases, with 26 bases between. The CDR3 is 16 amino acids. CDR3 bases: TGTGCCAGCGGCAGGGGTCATCATTCGCTGGCTTATGAAGCTTTCTTT. This encodes CASGRGHHSLAYEAFF.

This chain connects TRBV7-8 to TRBJ2-7; TRBD1 is a possible D gene (6 bases). The CDR3 contains 16 residues. The V gene lost 1 base and the J gene lost 2 bases, with 15 bases spanning the gap. Germline V lookup: CDR1 SGHVS, CDR2 FQNEAQ. The CDR3 loop is CASSLVRTVIPYEQYF. The CDR3 nucleotides are TGTGCCAGCAGCTTAGTGAGGACAGTCATCCCCTACGAGCAGTACTTC.

The genes are TRBV5-1 and TRBJ1-1; weak D call: TRBD1 (6 bases). Germline V gene lookup returns CDR1 SGHRS and CDR2 YFSETQ. The germline V and J ends were trimmed by 0 bases and 5 bases, with 11 bases remaining between them. The CDR3 loop spans 14 amino acids. CDR3 nucleotides: TGCGCCAGCAGCTTGGAAGGGGGAACAACTGAAGCTTTCTTT. Translated: CASSLEGGTTEAFF.

This clone was observed many times. The chain carries TRBV30 and TRBJ1-1; TRBD1 aligns across 9 bases. V shed 1 base and J 10 bases; nucleotides not matched to a gene: 1. This CDR3 is built from 11 residues. Per germline, CDR1 GTSNPN and CDR2 SVGIG (reference sequence). In DNA, the CDR3 is TGTGCCTGGAGTGGGACAGGGGTAGCTTTCTTT. Protein sequence: CAWSGTGVAFF.

In its sample, this clone was seen once. The CDR3 coding sequence is TGTGCCAGCAGCTTCGGGGGTGGGTCCAAAAACATTCAGTACTTC. It translates to CASSFGGGSKNIQYF. V gene TRBV5-6 combines with J gene TRBJ2-4, with D possibly being TRBD2 (6 bases). V lost 2 bases to trimming and J lost 2 bases, with 11 bases between them. The CDR3 has 15 residues. Germline lookup yields CDR1 SGHDT and CDR2 YYEEEE. The variable domain in full, with the rest retrieved from reference TRBV5-6 and TRBJ2-4, is DAGVTQSPTHLIKTRGQQVTLRCSPKSGHDTVSWYQQALGQGPQFIFQYYEEEERQRGNFPDRFSGHQFPNYSSELNVNALLLGDSALYLCASSFGGGSKNIQYFGAGTRLSVL.